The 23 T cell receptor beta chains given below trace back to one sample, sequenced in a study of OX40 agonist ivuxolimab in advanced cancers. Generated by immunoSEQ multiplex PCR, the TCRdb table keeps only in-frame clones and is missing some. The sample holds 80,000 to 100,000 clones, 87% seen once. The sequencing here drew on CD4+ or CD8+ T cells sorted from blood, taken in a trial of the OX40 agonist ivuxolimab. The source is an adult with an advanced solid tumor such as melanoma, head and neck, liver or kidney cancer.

The CDR3 loop is CASSLNMANTGELFF. Here the CDR3 DNA reads TGTGCCAGCAGCTTAAATATGGCGAACACCGGGGAGCTGTTTTTT. The chain has TRBV7-2 and TRBJ2-2, with D unclear. V lost 2 bases and J 0 bases, leaving 7 bases between the germline ends. Germline CDR1 SGHTA, CDR2 FQGNSA. This CDR3 spans 15 amino acids.

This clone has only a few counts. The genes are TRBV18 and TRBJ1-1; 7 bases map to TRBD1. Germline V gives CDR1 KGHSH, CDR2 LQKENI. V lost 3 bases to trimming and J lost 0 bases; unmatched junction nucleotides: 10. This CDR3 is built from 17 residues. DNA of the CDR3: TGTGCCAGCTCACCCAGGGGGGGCGGGAATGTGAACACTGAAGCTTTCTTT. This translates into CASSPRGGGNVNTEAFF.

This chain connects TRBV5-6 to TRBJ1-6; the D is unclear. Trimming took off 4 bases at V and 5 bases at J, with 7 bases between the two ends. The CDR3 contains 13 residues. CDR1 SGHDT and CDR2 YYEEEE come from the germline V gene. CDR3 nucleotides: TGTGCCAGCAGCAGGCCGGATAATTCACCCCTCCACTTT. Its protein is CASSRPDNSPLHF.

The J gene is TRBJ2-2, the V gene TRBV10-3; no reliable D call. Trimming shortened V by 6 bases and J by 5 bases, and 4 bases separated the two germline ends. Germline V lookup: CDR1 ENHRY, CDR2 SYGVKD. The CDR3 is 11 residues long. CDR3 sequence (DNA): TGTGCCATCAGGGGGACCGGGGAGCTGTTTTTT. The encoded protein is CAIRGTGELFF.

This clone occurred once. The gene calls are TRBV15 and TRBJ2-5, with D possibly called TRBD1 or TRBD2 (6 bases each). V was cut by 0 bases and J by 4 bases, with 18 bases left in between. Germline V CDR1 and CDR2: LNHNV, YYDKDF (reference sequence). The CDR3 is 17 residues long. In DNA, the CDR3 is TGTGCCACCAGCAGAGATGAGGGGGGCGCGTATGGAGAGACCCAGTACTTC. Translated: CATSRDEGGAYGETQYF.

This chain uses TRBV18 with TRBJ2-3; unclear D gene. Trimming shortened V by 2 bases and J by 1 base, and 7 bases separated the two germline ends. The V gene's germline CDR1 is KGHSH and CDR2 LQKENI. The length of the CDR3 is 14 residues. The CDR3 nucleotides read TGTGCCAGCTCACCATATCGCGGCACAGATACGCAGTATTTT. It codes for CASSPYRGTDTQYF.

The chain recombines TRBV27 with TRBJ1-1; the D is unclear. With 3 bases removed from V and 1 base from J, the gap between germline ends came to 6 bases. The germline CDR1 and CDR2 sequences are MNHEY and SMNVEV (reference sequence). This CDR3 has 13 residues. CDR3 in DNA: TGTGCCAGCAGTTTCCCAGGGAACACTGAAGCTTTCTTT. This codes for CASSFPGNTEAFF.

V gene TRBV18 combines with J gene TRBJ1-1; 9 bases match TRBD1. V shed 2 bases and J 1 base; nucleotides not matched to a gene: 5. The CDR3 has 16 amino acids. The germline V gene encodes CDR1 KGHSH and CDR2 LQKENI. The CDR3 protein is CASSPRTGDGNTEAFF. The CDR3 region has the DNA TGTGCCAGCTCACCAAGGACAGGGGACGGGAACACTGAAGCTTTCTTT.

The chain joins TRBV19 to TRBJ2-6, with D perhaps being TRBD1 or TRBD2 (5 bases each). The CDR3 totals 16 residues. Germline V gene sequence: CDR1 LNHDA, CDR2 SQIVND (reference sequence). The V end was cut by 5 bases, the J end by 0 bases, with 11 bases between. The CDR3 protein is CASSGGRDSGANVLTF. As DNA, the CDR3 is TGTGCCAGTAGTGGGGGACGTGACTCTGGGGCCAACGTCCTGACTTTC.

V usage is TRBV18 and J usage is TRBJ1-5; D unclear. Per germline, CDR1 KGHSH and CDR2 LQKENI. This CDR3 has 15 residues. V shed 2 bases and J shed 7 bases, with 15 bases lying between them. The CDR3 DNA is TGTGCCAGCTCACCAACGACTCAAACGGGGCAGCCCCAGCATTTT. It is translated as CASSPTTQTGQPQHF.

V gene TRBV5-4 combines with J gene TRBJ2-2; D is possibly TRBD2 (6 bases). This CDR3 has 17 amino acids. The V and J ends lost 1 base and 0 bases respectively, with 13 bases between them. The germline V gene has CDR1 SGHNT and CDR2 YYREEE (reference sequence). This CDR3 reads CASSLTGRGPNTGELFF. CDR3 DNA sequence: TGTGCCAGCAGCTTGACTGGGCGGGGACCGAACACCGGGGAGCTGTTTTTT.

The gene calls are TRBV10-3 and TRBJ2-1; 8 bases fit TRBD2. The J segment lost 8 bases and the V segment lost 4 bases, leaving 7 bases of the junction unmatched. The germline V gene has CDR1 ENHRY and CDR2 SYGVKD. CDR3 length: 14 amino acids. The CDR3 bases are TGTGCCATCAGTGCCTACGGGGGGGCATATGAGCAGTTCTTC. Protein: CAISAYGGAYEQFF.

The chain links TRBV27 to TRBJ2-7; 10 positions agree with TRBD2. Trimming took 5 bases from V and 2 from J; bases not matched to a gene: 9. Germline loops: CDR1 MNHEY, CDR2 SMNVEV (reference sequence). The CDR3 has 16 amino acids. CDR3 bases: TGTGCCAGCAGTCCCTACCTAGCGGGGGCCCCCTACGAGCAGTACTTC. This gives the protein CASSPYLAGAPYEQYF.

The CDR3 protein is CASSRGSVGTDTQYF. The CDR3 bases are TGTGCCAGCAGCCGGGGGAGCGTAGGGACAGATACGCAGTATTTT. The chain combines TRBV7-6 with TRBJ2-3; possibly TRBD2 for D (6 bases). Deletions cut 5 bases from V and 3 bases from J, with 15 bases between. The germline V gene has CDR1 SGHVS and CDR2 FNYEAQ. CDR3 length: 15 residues.

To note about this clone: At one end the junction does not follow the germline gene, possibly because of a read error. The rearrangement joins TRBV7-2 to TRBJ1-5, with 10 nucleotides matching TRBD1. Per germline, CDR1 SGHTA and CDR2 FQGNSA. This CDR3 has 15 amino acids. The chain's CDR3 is CVSSAWTGGDQPQHF. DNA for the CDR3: TGTGTCAGCAGCGCCTGGACAGGGGGGGATCAGCCCCAGCATTTT.

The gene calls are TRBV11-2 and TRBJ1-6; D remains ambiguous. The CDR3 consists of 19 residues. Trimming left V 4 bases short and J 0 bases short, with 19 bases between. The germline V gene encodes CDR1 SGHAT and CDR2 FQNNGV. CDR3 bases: TGTGCCAGCAGCTCCCGAGGAGAAGCCCTCTACTCCTATAATTCACCCCTCCACTTT. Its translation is CASSSRGEALYSYNSPLHF.

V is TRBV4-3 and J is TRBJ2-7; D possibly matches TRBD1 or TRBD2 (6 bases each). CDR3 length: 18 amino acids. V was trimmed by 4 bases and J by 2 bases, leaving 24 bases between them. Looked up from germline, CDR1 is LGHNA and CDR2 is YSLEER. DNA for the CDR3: TGCGCCAGCAGCCCCAGGAATTGGAGGGGGTCAACCCCCTACGAGCAGTACTTC. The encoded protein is CASSPRNWRGSTPYEQYF.

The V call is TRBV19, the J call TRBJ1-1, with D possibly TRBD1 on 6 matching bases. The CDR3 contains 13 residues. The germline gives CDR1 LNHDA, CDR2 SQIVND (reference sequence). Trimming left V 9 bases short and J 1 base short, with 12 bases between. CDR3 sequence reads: CASRGGQNTEAFF. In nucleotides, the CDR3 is TGTGCCAGCAGAGGGGGACAGAACACTGAAGCTTTCTTT.

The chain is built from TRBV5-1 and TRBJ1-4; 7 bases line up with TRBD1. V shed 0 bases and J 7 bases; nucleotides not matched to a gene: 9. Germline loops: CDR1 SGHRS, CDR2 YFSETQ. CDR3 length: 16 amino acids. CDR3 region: CASSLAGQVRGEKLFF. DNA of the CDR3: TGCGCCAGCAGCTTGGCCGGACAGGTTCGAGGTGAAAAACTGTTTTTT. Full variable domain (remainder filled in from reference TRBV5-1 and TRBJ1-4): KAGVTQTPRYLIKTRGQQVTLSCSPISGHRSVSWYQQTPGQGLQFLFEYFSETQRNKGNFPGRFSGRQFSNSRSEMNVSTLELGDSALYLCASSLAGQVRGEKLFFGSGTQLSVL.

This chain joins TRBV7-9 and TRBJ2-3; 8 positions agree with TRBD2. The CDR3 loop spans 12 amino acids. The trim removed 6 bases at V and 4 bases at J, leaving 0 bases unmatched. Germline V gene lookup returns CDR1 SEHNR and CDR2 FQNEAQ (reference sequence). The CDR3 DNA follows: TGTGCCAGCAGGACTAGCGCAGATACGCAGTATTTT. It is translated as CASRTSADTQYF.

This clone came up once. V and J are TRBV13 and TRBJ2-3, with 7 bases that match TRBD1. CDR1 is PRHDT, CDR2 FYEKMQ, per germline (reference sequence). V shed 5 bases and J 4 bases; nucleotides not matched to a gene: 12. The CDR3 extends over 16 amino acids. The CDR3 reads CASSPDRDLGPDTQYF. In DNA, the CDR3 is TGTGCCAGCAGCCCCGACAGGGATTTGGGCCCAGATACGCAGTATTTT. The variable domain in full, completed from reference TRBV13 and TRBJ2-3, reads AAGVIQSPRHLIKEKRETATLKCYPIPRHDTVYWYQQGPGQDPQFLISFYEKMQSDKGSIPDRFSAQQFSDYHSELNMSSLELGDSALYFCASSPDRDLGPDTQYFGPGTRLTVL.

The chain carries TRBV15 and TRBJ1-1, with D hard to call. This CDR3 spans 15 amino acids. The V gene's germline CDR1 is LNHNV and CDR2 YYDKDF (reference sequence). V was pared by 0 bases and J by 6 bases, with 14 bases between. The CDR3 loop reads CATSRDLRGVAEAFF. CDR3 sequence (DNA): TGTGCCACCAGCAGAGATCTCCGGGGAGTCGCTGAAGCTTTCTTT.

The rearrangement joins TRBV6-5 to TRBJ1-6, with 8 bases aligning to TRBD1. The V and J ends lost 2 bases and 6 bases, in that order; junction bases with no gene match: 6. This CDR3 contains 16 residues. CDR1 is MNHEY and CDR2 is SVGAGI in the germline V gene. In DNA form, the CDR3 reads TGTGCCAGCAGTTACCAGGTGACAGGGGTTAATTCACCCCTCCACTTT. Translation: CASSYQVTGVNSPLHF.